The 7 T cell receptor beta chains below all came from one sample that was sequenced in a study of T-cell memory formation after mild COVID-19. In TCRdb, the 5' RACE reads were re-called with MiXCR into one record per CDR3 protein. The sample has 25,000 to 35,000 distinct CDR3 sequences, around 20% seen once. Material: PBMCs or a T cell subset sorted from them (not recorded which). These receptors originate from an adult who had mild COVID-19 (a few samples of this study predate the infection). Cell type and time point are not known.

V and J are TRBV29-1 and TRBJ2-5, with 7 bases aligning to TRBD1. The germline V gene has CDR1 SQVTM and CDR2 ANQGSEA. Losses at the gene ends were 4 bases for V and 5 bases for J; bases not matched to a gene: 10. This CDR3 has 14 amino acids. The CDR3 is CSVVGTDRDETQYF. The CDR3 DNA is TGCAGCGTTGTTGGTACAGACAGGGACGAGACCCAGTACTTC.

This chain connects TRBV5-1 to TRBJ2-1; a weak D match, TRBD1 (6 bases). Germline V gives CDR1 SGHRS, CDR2 YFSETQ. The CDR3 is 12 residues long. The V end lost 7 bases, the J end lost 8 bases, and 13 bases lay between the germline ends. The CDR3 loop reads CASGGQTDEQFF. The CDR3 nucleotides read TGCGCCAGCGGCGGACAGACGGATGAGCAGTTCTTC. The full variable domain, with the rest looked up from reference TRBV5-1 and TRBJ2-1, is KAGVTQTPRYLIKTRGQQVTLSCSPISGHRSVSWYQQTPGQGLQFLFEYFSETQRNKGNFPGRFSGRQFSNSRSEMNVSTLELGDSALYLCASGGQTDEQFFGPGTRLTVL.

Relative to its sample, this clonotype is medium-sized. The rearrangement links TRBV18 to TRBJ1-1; D ambiguous. The germline V and J ends were trimmed by 3 bases and 0 bases, with 17 bases remaining between them. The CDR3 has 17 residues. CDR1 is KGHSH, CDR2 LQKENI, per germline. The CDR3 here is CASSPRGYDLMNTEAFF. In nucleotides, the CDR3 is TGTGCCAGCTCACCGCGCGGGTACGACCTTATGAACACTGAAGCTTTCTTT.

This clonotype was detected ten times or more. This chain joins TRBV24-1 and TRBJ2-5; 13 bases map to TRBD2. CDR1 and CDR2 (germline): KGHDR, SFDVKD. The CDR3 is made up of 16 amino acids. Trimming cost V 3 bases and J 5 bases; bases outside gene matches: 5. The CDR3 reads CATSDNGLAGEETQYF. CDR3 nucleotides: TGTGCCACCAGTGATAACGGACTAGCGGGAGAGGAGACCCAGTACTTC.

The chain joins TRBV7-9 to TRBJ2-7; D is undetermined. The CDR3 is made up of 12 amino acids. The V end was cut by 7 bases, the J end by 3 bases, with 10 bases between. Germline V gives CDR1 SEHNR, CDR2 FQNEAQ (reference sequence). CDR3 protein: CASTSFLYEQYF. The CDR3 nucleotides are TGTGCCAGCACCTCCTTTCTCTACGAGCAGTACTTC. The whole variable domain, remainder taken from reference TRBV7-9 and TRBJ2-7, is DTGVSQNPRHKITKRGQNVTFRCDPISEHNRLYWYRQTLGQGPEFLTYFQNEAQLEKSRLLSDRFSAERPKGSFSTLEIQRTEQGDSAMYLCASTSFLYEQYFGPGTRLTVT.

This clonotype was detected ten times or more. The chain combines TRBV12-3 or TRBV12-4 with TRBJ1-1; D is unclear. The CDR3 length is 12 residues. V lost 3 bases and J lost 5, with 7 bases in between. CDR3 nucleotides: TGTGCCAGCAGTTTGTACGTTACTGAAGCTTTCTTT. Translated: CASSLYVTEAFF.

This clonotype was counted many times. The gene calls are TRBV7-2 and TRBJ2-1, with TRBD2 matching 13 bases. Losses at the gene ends were 6 bases for V and 9 bases for J; bases not matched to a gene: 5. Germline V gene data show CDR1 as SGHTA and CDR2 as FQGNSA. This CDR3 has 14 amino acids. CDR3 DNA: TGTGCCAGCAGTCCGGGACTAGCGGGGCTTGAGCAGTTCTTC. It is translated as CASSPGLAGLEQFF.